The 20 T cell receptor beta chains below all came from one sample that was sequenced in a study of blood T cell repertoires in COVID-19. The assay was immunoSEQ multiplex PCR, and TCRdb's table has in-frame clones only and misses some. The sample has roughly 160,000 clones, approximately 91% seen once; the top ten hold approximately 0.5%. The sample taken for sequencing was peripheral blood. These receptors were obtained from a middle-aged man with acute or convalescent COVID-19.

The genes are TRBV19 and TRBJ2-1; a weak D match, TRBD2 (6 bases). The CDR3 is made up of 13 amino acids. Trimming shortened V by 5 bases and J by 6 bases, and 11 bases separated the two germline ends. CDR1 is LNHDA and CDR2 is SQIVND in the germline V gene (reference sequence). The CDR3 here is CASSLSGVNEQFF. CDR3 DNA sequence: TGTGCCAGTAGTCTGTCGGGGGTCAATGAGCAGTTCTTC. The full variable domain, its missing parts supplied by reference TRBV19 and TRBJ2-1, is DGGITQSPKYLFRKEGQNVTLSCEQNLNHDAMYWYRQDPGQGLRLIYYSQIVNDFQKGDIAEGYSVSREKKESFPLTVTSAQKNPTAFYLCASSLSGVNEQFFGPGTRLTVL.

On this clone itself: This sample includes further DNA sequences coding for the same CDR3. V gene TRBV30 combines with J gene TRBJ1-1; TRBD1 might be the D (6 bases). The CDR3 consists of 15 residues. Germline V lookup: CDR1 GTSNPN, CDR2 SVGIG (reference sequence). V was cut by 3 bases and J by 2 bases, with 16 bases left in between. The chain's CDR3 is CAWRGRGGLNTEAFF. As DNA, the CDR3 is TGTGCCTGGAGAGGCCGGGGGGGGCTTAACACTGAAGCTTTCTTT.

This chain uses TRBV2 with TRBJ2-2, with TRBD2 identical over 8 bases. The ends lost 6 bases at V and 6 bases at J; junction bases unmatched: 9. The CDR3 totals 15 residues. CDR1 SNHLY and CDR2 FYNNEI come from the germline V gene. CDR3 amino acids: CASRMTAGASGELFF. The CDR3 DNA reads TGTGCCAGCAGGATGACAGCGGGGGCCTCCGGGGAGCTGTTTTTT.

The chain carries TRBV28 and TRBJ2-3; D might be TRBD1 (6 bases). The CDR3 extends over 17 amino acids. Germline CDR1 reads MDHEN; CDR2 reads SYDVKM. Between the trimmed V and J ends, which lost 3 bases and 2 bases, there was a span of 18 bases. This CDR3 reads CASSFYSGELYTDTQYF. In DNA form, the CDR3 reads TGTGCCAGCAGTTTCTATTCAGGGGAACTATACACAGATACGCAGTATTTT.

V and J are TRBV7-2 and TRBJ1-2; the D is unclear. This CDR3 has 14 amino acids. Per germline, CDR1 SGHTA and CDR2 FQGNSA. The V and J ends lost 1 base and 2 bases respectively, with 8 bases between them. CDR3 amino acids: CASSLVEGNYGYTF. CDR3 nucleotide sequence: TGTGCCAGCAGCTTAGTCGAGGGAAACTATGGCTACACCTTC. Full variable domain (rest looked up from reference TRBV7-2 and TRBJ1-2): GAGVSQSPSNKVTEKGKDVELRCDPISGHTALYWYRQSLGQGLEFLIYFQGNSAPDKSGLPSDRFSAERTGGSVSTLTIQRTQQEDSAVYLCASSLVEGNYGYTFGSGTRLTVV.

This clone was detected only once. V gene TRBV6-4 combines with J gene TRBJ2-7; 11 nucleotides match TRBD2. The CDR3 covers 14 residues. Germline V gene data show CDR1 as MRHNA and CDR2 as SNTAGT. Germline trimming cut 4 bases from V and 6 bases from J; bases unmatched to any gene: 5. The CDR3 loop reads CASSGGLAVGEQYF. As DNA, the CDR3 is TGTGCCAGCAGTGGGGGACTAGCGGTAGGCGAGCAGTACTTC.

V is TRBV5-1 and J is TRBJ2-3; 7 nucleotides agree with TRBD2. CDR1 and CDR2 from the germline V gene are SGHRS and YFSETQ. With 0 bases clipped from V and 2 bases from J, the junction kept 9 bases outside the gene matches. The CDR3 loop spans 17 amino acids. The CDR3 reads CASSLASLADFTDTQYF. CDR3 nucleotides: TGCGCCAGCAGCTTGGCCAGCCTAGCGGATTTCACAGATACGCAGTATTTT.

V usage is TRBV28 and J usage is TRBJ1-6; TRBD1 matches at 7 bases. The CDR3 totals 14 residues. Trimming took 8 bases from V and 5 from J; bases not matched to a gene: 6. Germline V gene data show CDR1 as MDHEN and CDR2 as SYDVKM. The CDR3 nucleotides read TGTGCCAGCGGATTAGGACAGGATAATTCACCCCTCCACTTT. Its translation: CASGLGQDNSPLHF.

The chain couples TRBV9 to TRBJ2-2, with D possibly matching TRBD1 (6 bases). The CDR3 covers 16 residues. CDR1 is SGDLS and CDR2 is YYNGEE in the germline V gene. V was shortened by 1 base and J by 0 bases, with 10 bases between the two germline ends. The CDR3 DNA reads TGTGCCAGCAGCGTAACGAGGGGGTCGAACACCGGGGAGCTGTTTTTT. Its translation is CASSVTRGSNTGELFF.

The V gene is TRBV5-1, the J gene TRBJ1-1; 10 bases align to TRBD1. Germline V lookup: CDR1 SGHRS, CDR2 YFSETQ. Germline trimming cut 3 bases from V and 0 bases from J; bases unmatched to any gene: 8. This CDR3 contains 17 residues. Here the CDR3 DNA reads TGCGCCAGCAGCTCCGGACAGGGGGGAGGAATGAACACTGAAGCTTTCTTT. It yields the protein CASSSGQGGGMNTEAFF.

V and J are TRBV5-8 and TRBJ2-4, with TRBD1 matching over 7 bases. Germline V CDR1 and CDR2: SGHTS, YDEGEE. V was pared by 4 bases and J by 6 bases, with 13 bases of the junction left unmatched. This CDR3 comprises 16 residues. The CDR3 reads CASSTRTGSHRNIQYF. CDR3 nucleotide sequence: TGTGCCAGCAGCACACGGACAGGTAGCCATCGAAACATTCAGTACTTC. Drawing the rest from reference TRBV5-8 and TRBJ2-4, the complete variable domain is EAGVTQSPTHLIKTRGQQATLRCSPISGHTSVYWYQQALGLGLQFLLWYDEGEERNRGNFPPRFSGRQFPNYSSELNVNALELEDSALYLCASSTRTGSHRNIQYFGAGTRLSVL.

The J gene is TRBJ2-2, the V gene TRBV28, with D possibly being TRBD2 (5 bases). V shed 7 bases and J shed 7 bases, with 13 bases lying between them. This CDR3 region has 13 residues. Germline CDR1 and CDR2: MDHEN and SYDVKM. The CDR3: CASTSRGIGELFF. In DNA form, the CDR3 reads TGTGCCAGCACCTCACGGGGTATCGGGGAGCTGTTTTTT.

The chain combines TRBV10-3 with TRBJ2-3; D is ambiguous. Per the germline V gene, CDR1 is ENHRY and CDR2 is SYGVKD. V was clipped by 2 bases and J by 2 bases, with 14 bases between them. The length of the CDR3 is 16 residues. The CDR3 bases are TGTGCCATCAGTGAGACCGGGTTTTCTGACACAGATACGCAGTATTTT. Amino acids: CAISETGFSDTDTQYF.

The rearrangement links TRBV3-1 (or the pseudogene TRBV3-2) to TRBJ1-6; the match to TRBD1 covers 7 bases. This CDR3 spans 16 amino acids. Germline V lookup: CDR1 LGHDT, CDR2 YNNKEL (reference sequence). The V segment lost 5 bases and the J segment 7 bases; nucleotides outside the gene matches: 11. The CDR3 here is CASSYLGTDANSPLHF. CDR3 coding DNA: TGTGCCAGCAGCTACTTAGGGACAGATGCAAATTCACCCCTCCACTTT.

V usage is TRBV7-2 and J usage is TRBJ1-2; D gene unclear. Per germline, CDR1 SGHTA and CDR2 FQGNSA. The CDR3 loop spans 14 amino acids. V was pared by 5 bases and J by 1 base, with 11 bases between. CDR3 in amino acids: CASSLQTDNYGYTF. The DNA for the CDR3 is TGTGCCAGCAGCCTACAGACGGATAACTATGGCTACACCTTC.

The gene calls are TRBV11-2 and TRBJ1-5; 10 positions agree with TRBD1. The CDR3 length is 13 residues. J lost 7 bases, V lost 5 bases, and 2 bases had no gene match. Germline-derived CDR1 and CDR2 are SGHAT and FQNNGV. The CDR3 spells CASSADRGQPQHF. The CDR3 region has the DNA TGTGCCAGCAGCGCGGACAGGGGGCAGCCCCAGCATTTT.

This chain links TRBV2 with TRBJ1-5; perhaps TRBD1 as D (6 bases). Germline V gene sequence: CDR1 SNHLY, CDR2 FYNNEI. V was cut by 6 bases and J by 4 bases, with 10 bases left in between. The CDR3 extends over 13 amino acids. The CDR3 region has the DNA TGTGCCAGCAGAGACAGGCAAAATCAGCCCCAGCATTTT. Protein: CASRDRQNQPQHF.

This chain links TRBV10-1 with TRBJ2-7; 13 positions agree with TRBD2. Germline values: CDR1 WNHNN, CDR2 SYGVQD (reference sequence). This CDR3 is built from 14 residues. The junction had 3 bases not matched to a gene; V was cut back by 7 bases and J by 3 bases. The DNA of the CDR3 is TGCGCCAGCATTGGACTAGCGGGAGTCTACGAGCAGTACGTC. It translates to CASIGLAGVYEQYV.

The CDR3: CASSMWSTGKNTEAFF. CDR3 nucleotide sequence: TGTGCCAGTAGTATGTGGAGTACAGGGAAGAACACTGAAGCTTTCTTT. The chain carries TRBV19 and TRBJ1-1; TRBD1 might be the D (6 bases). The V gene lost 3 bases and the J gene lost 1 base, with 15 bases spanning the gap. The CDR3 sequence is 16 residues long. The germline V gene encodes CDR1 LNHDA and CDR2 SQIVND (reference sequence).

The chain combines TRBV19 with TRBJ1-1; TRBD1 matches at 7 bases. V shed 3 bases, J shed 6 bases, and the junction held 4 bases outside the gene matches. The CDR3 has 13 residues. The germline V gene encodes CDR1 LNHDA and CDR2 SQIVND (reference sequence). The CDR3 sequence: CASSMTGIAEAFF. The DNA of the CDR3 is TGTGCCAGTAGTATGACAGGGATCGCTGAAGCTTTCTTT.